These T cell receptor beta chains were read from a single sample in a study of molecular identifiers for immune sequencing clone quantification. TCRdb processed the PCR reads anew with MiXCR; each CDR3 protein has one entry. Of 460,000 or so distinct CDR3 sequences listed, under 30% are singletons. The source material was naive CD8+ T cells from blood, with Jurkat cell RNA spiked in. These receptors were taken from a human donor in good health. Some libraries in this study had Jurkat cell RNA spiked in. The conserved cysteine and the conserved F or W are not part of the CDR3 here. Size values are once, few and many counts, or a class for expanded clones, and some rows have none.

CDR3aa: SVVAGTDSDTQY; abundance: many; len: 12; v_gene: TRBV29-1
CDR3aa: ATAAPSSADTQY; abundance: few; len: 12; v_gene: TRBV10-3
CDR3aa: SASDMNEQY; abundance: NA; len: 9; v_gene: TRBV20-1
CDR3aa: AWSPKRGNTGELF; abundance: many; len: 13; v_gene: TRBV30
CDR3aa: ASSYSGQGAKAF; abundance: NA; len: 12; v_gene: TRBV6-5
CDR3aa: ASSQDRGRNYENTIY; abundance: NA; len: 15; v_gene: TRBV4-3
CDR3aa: ASSSPGQGGTQY; abundance: few; len: 12; v_gene: TRBV12-3/TRBV12-4
CDR3aa: ASRGQLYGYT; abundance: many; len: 10; v_gene: TRBV12-3/TRBV12-4
CDR3aa: ASSEQGCTDTQY; abundance: NA; len: 12; v_gene: TRBV21-1
CDR3aa: ASSSGSNEQF; abundance: NA; len: 10; v_gene: TRBV11-3
CDR3aa: ASSYTSGGHSGNTIY; abundance: NA; len: 15; v_gene: TRBV6-5
CDR3aa: ASRGGGFYEQY; abundance: few; len: 11; v_gene: TRBV12-3/TRBV12-4
CDR3aa: SVGSSGEAF; abundance: few; len: 9; v_gene: TRBV29-1
CDR3aa: ASTDGTGELF; abundance: few; len: 10; v_gene: TRBV27
CDR3aa: ASSRGPGVAYEQY; abundance: many; len: 13; v_gene: TRBV13
CDR3aa: ASSADRYTEAL; abundance: few; len: 11; v_gene: TRBV7-2
CDR3aa: ASSPPLRDTEAF; abundance: NA; len: 12; v_gene: TRBV7-9
CDR3aa: ASSLYRDRDYEQY; abundance: many; len: 13; v_gene: TRBV7-2
CDR3aa: ASSLGGLLF; abundance: few; len: 9; v_gene: TRBV7-9
CDR3aa: ASSFRLGTVQETQY; abundance: many; len: 14; v_gene: TRBV28
CDR3aa: ASSPGLGSSYNEQF; abundance: NA; len: 14; v_gene: TRBV28
CDR3aa: ASQMTVSSGANVLT; abundance: few; len: 14; v_gene: TRBV6-5
CDR3aa: ASSYSASGGSNEQF; abundance: NA; len: 14; v_gene: TRBV6-5
CDR3aa: ASNGLAGAEDTQY; abundance: NA; len: 13; v_gene: TRBV2
CDR3aa: ASSYSVSGQEGEQF; abundance: once; len: 14; v_gene: TRBV6-5
CDR3aa: SAPPAGAWDTQY; abundance: few; len: 12; v_gene: TRBV20-1
CDR3aa: ASSPPVAETQY; abundance: many; len: 11; v_gene: TRBV12-3/TRBV12-4
CDR3aa: ASSIQGRGSSYNEQF; abundance: few; len: 15; v_gene: TRBV19
CDR3aa: SARTSGWSQPQH; abundance: few; len: 12; v_gene: TRBV20-1
CDR3aa: ASNRDIASTDTQY; abundance: NA; len: 13; v_gene: TRBV6-1
CDR3aa: ASSLVVGGGYEQY; abundance: few; len: 13; v_gene: TRBV13
CDR3aa: ASSPMTSSDTQY; abundance: many; len: 12; v_gene: TRBV7-8
CDR3aa: ATSVTGRGMDNEQF; abundance: few; len: 14; v_gene: TRBV24-1
CDR3aa: ASSPTRTDTEAF; abundance: many; len: 12; v_gene: TRBV7-9
CDR3aa: ASSPGLAGGPWEPQY; abundance: NA; len: 15; v_gene: TRBV7-3
CDR3aa: ASSSPPNTGELF; abundance: many; len: 12; v_gene: TRBV2
CDR3aa: ASSYWISNQPQH; abundance: many; len: 12; v_gene: TRBV7-2
CDR3aa: ASSLYFGSGTQY; abundance: many; len: 12; v_gene: TRBV7-3
CDR3aa: ASSFPTGDSMNTEAF; abundance: many; len: 15; v_gene: TRBV7-9
CDR3aa: ASSQERQSGEQY; abundance: many; len: 12; v_gene: TRBV4-3
CDR3aa: ASSPYPGTVVNTEAF; abundance: NA; len: 15; v_gene: TRBV18
CDR3aa: ASSLDIGSSGAPPTDTQY; abundance: NA; len: 18; v_gene: TRBV7-6
CDR3aa: ASRVGQSNEKLF; abundance: NA; len: 12; v_gene: TRBV27
CDR3aa: ASSRPTDTGELF; abundance: NA; len: 12; v_gene: TRBV7-9
CDR3aa: AISAIRGLNISYEQY; abundance: NA; len: 15; v_gene: TRBV10-3